This entry describes one TCR beta chain. Produced via immunoSEQ multiplex PCR; TCRdb's table is partial and in-frame only. The data show under 250,000 clones, about four fifths seen once. The data belong to a study of blood T cell repertoires in COVID-19. The germline V gene has CDR1 SGHKS and CDR2 YYEKEE (reference sequence). Losses at the gene ends were 4 bases for V and 3 bases for J; bases not matched to a gene: 13. This CDR3 is built from 17 residues. The rearrangement uses TRBV5-5 and TRBJ2-3; 8 bases align to TRBD2. Sequencing was carried out using peripheral blood. This sequence was found in a middle-aged man with active or convalescent COVID-19. The CDR3 DNA sequence: TGTGCCAGCAGCCTTCCTAGACTAGCGTCCGGGACAGATACGCAGTATTTT. Encoded protein: CASSLPRLASGTDTQYF.